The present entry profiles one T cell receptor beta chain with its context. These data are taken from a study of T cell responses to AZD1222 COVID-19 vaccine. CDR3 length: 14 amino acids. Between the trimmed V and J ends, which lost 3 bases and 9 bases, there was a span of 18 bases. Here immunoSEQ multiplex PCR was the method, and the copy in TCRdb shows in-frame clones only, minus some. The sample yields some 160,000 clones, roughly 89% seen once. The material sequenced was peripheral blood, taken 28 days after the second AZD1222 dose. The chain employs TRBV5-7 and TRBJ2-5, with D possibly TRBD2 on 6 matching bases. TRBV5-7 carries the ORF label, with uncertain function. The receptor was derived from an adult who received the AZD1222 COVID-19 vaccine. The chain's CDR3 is CASSSTRSKRAQYF. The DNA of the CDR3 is TGTGCCAGCAGCTCGACTAGATCCAAGAGGGCCCAGTACTTC.